This entry lists 26 T cell receptor beta chains sequenced from one sample in a study of T cell changes during pregnancy in multiple sclerosis. Sequencing used immunoSEQ multiplex PCR; TCRdb keeps in-frame clones, though not all of them. Here the sample spans tens of thousands of clones, approximately 92% being singletons. Sequenced here: CD4+ T cells from peripheral blood mononuclear cells, sampled before pregnancy. Receptors were obtained from a female donor with multiple sclerosis, enrolled in a pregnancy study.

The chain links TRBV19 to TRBJ2-3; tentatively, D is TRBD1 (6 bases). CDR3 size: 16 residues. V was clipped by 3 bases and J by 3 bases, with 16 bases between them. Germline V gene sequence: CDR1 LNHDA, CDR2 SQIVND (reference sequence). The CDR3: CASSITPTGPTDTQYF. CDR3 DNA sequence: TGTGCCAGTAGTATTACCCCGACAGGCCCTACAGATACGCAGTATTTT.

The chain carries TRBV7-2 and TRBJ1-6; 7 positions match TRBD1. Unmatched junction bases numbered 17, after V lost 3 bases and J lost 9 bases. This CDR3 contains 18 residues. The germline V gene has CDR1 SGHTA and CDR2 FQGNSA. CDR3 nucleotide sequence: TGTGCCAGCAGCTTCTCGATAGGACAGGTTCGGACCTCTTCACCCCTCCACTTT. It encodes CASSFSIGQVRTSSPLHF.

The rearrangement uses TRBV6-1 and TRBJ2-2; D is undetermined. V shed 3 bases and J shed 0 bases, with 17 bases lying between them. The CDR3 loop spans 18 amino acids. Per the germline V gene, CDR1 is MNHNS and CDR2 is SASEGT. Here the CDR3 DNA reads TGTGCCAGCAGTGAGAGAATCCCCTCTCTCCCGAACACCGGGGAGCTGTTTTTT. Protein sequence: CASSERIPSLPNTGELFF.

To note about this clone: Different DNA sequences within this sample yield the same CDR3. V usage is TRBV6-5 and J usage is TRBJ2-5; 10 nucleotides match TRBD2. Germline CDR1 is MNHEY and CDR2 is SVGAGI. The V and J ends lost 5 bases and 5 bases, in that order; junction bases with no gene match: 5. The CDR3 is made up of 14 amino acids. CDR3 in DNA: TGTGCCAGCAGTAGCGAGCGGGAGGGGGAGACCCAGTACTTC. This gives the protein CASSSEREGETQYF.

This clone was seen more than once but under ten times. The genes are TRBV7-6 and TRBJ1-2; D possibly corresponds to TRBD1 (5 bases). V lost 5 bases and J lost 4, with 14 bases in between. The length of the CDR3 is 14 residues. Germline CDR1 SGHVS, CDR2 FNYEAQ. CDR3 bases: TGTGCCAGCAGCCCCCAGTGGGGCAGCTATGGCTACACCTTC. Its protein product is CASSPQWGSYGYTF.

The chain joins TRBV6-5 to TRBJ2-7, with D unresolved. CDR1 and CDR2 from the germline V gene are MNHEY and SVGAGI. V was pared by 6 bases and J by 5 bases, with 14 bases between. The CDR3 sequence is 13 residues long. In DNA form, the CDR3 reads TGTGCCAGCAGCCCCAGGCTGGGCGACGAGCAGTACTTC. As protein: CASSPRLGDEQYF.

The chain links TRBV10-3 to TRBJ1-5; a weak D match, TRBD1 (6 bases). Germline assignment: CDR1 ENHRY and CDR2 SYGVKD. V lost 3 bases to trimming and J lost 4 bases, with 10 bases between them. This CDR3 has 14 residues. CDR3: CAISERTDNQPQHF. DNA for the CDR3: TGTGCCATCAGTGAAAGGACAGATAATCAGCCCCAGCATTTT.

The chain is built from TRBV6-1 and TRBJ2-7; D unresolved. The CDR3 is made up of 13 amino acids. CDR1 and CDR2 from the germline V gene are MNHNS and SASEGT. V shed 5 bases and J shed 3 bases, with 11 bases lying between them. CDR3 sequence (DNA): TGTGCCAGCAGTCACTCATCAAACTACGAGCAGTACTTC. This encodes CASSHSSNYEQYF.

This chain joins TRBV28 and TRBJ1-1; 9 nucleotides align to TRBD1. The germline gives CDR1 MDHEN, CDR2 SYDVKM. The CDR3 is 14 residues long. V lost 5 bases, J lost 4 bases, and 5 bases stayed unmatched. CDR3 DNA sequence: TGTGCCAGCAGTCGGGACAGGGTGGTCACTGAAGCTTTCTTT. As protein: CASSRDRVVTEAFF.

V is TRBV19 and J is TRBJ2-3; TRBD1 matches at 7 bases. V trimming: 4 bases; J trimming: 1 base; junction bases outside the gene matches: 2. The CDR3 loop spans 14 amino acids. CDR1 is LNHDA and CDR2 is SQIVND in the germline V gene (reference sequence). CDR3 amino acids: CASSNGQGTDTQYF. In DNA, the CDR3 is TGTGCCAGTAGTAACGGACAGGGCACAGATACGCAGTATTTT. Supplemented by reference TRBV19 and TRBJ2-3, the full variable domain reads DGGITQSPKYLFRKEGQNVTLSCEQNLNHDAMYWYRQDPGQGLRLIYYSQIVNDFQKGDIAEGYSVSREKKESFPLTVTSAQKNPTAFYLCASSNGQGTDTQYFGPGTRLTVL.

The CDR3, as DNA: TGTGCCAGTAGTCCACTCCGGGAGGCGCAGTATTTT. Protein sequence: CASSPLREAQYF. The V and J genes are TRBV19 and TRBJ2-3; 7 nucleotides line up with TRBD2. This CDR3 has 12 amino acids. After removal of 5 bases from V and 10 bases from J, the junction contained 6 bases not matched to a gene. CDR1 and CDR2 (germline): LNHDA, SQIVND (reference sequence).

This clone was counted once. V is TRBV2 and J is TRBJ1-5; TRBD1 matches 7 bases. The ends lost 3 bases at V and 5 bases at J; junction bases unmatched: 7. Germline CDR1 reads SNHLY; CDR2 reads FYNNEI. This CDR3 is 15 amino acids long. CDR3 nucleotides: TGTGCCAGCAGTGATACCAGGGGGAAAGATCAGCCCCAGCATTTT. Residues: CASSDTRGKDQPQHF.

The rearrangement uses TRBV7-8 and TRBJ2-6; D not resolved. Trimming stripped 6 bases from V and 3 bases from J, with 6 bases between. CDR3 length: 13 amino acids. Germline V gene lookup returns CDR1 SGHVS and CDR2 FQNEAQ. CDR3 DNA: TGTGCCAGCAGGGAGCGTGGGGCCAACGTCCTGACTTTC. Its protein is CASRERGANVLTF.

This chain joins TRBV7-3 and TRBJ2-5; possibly TRBD2 for D (6 bases). Trimming shortened V by 5 bases and J by 7 bases, and 20 bases separated the two germline ends. There are 15 residues in the CDR3. Germline loops: CDR1 SGHTA, CDR2 FQGTGA. CDR3 region: CASSPGTPELATQYF. The CDR3 DNA sequence: TGTGCCAGCAGCCCCGGGACTCCGGAATTGGCGACCCAGTACTTC.

The chain couples TRBV27 to TRBJ1-4, with 10 bases aligning to TRBD1. Germline CDR1 is MNHEY and CDR2 is SMNVEV (reference sequence). V shed 8 bases, J shed 6 bases, and the junction held 6 bases outside the gene matches. This CDR3 has 14 residues. DNA for the CDR3: TGTGCCAGCGGCCGGGACAGGGGTCATGAAAAACTGTTTTTT. Protein sequence: CASGRDRGHEKLFF.

CDR3 amino acids: CAIRSTTGGNSEQYF. CDR3 DNA sequence: TGTGCCATCAGGAGTACGACAGGGGGAAATAGCGAGCAGTACTTC. This chain connects TRBV10-3 to TRBJ2-7; TRBD1 matches at 9 bases. Germline CDR1 ENHRY, CDR2 SYGVKD. The trim removed 6 bases at V and 6 bases at J, leaving 12 bases unmatched. The CDR3 is 15 residues long.

This chain uses TRBV5-6 with TRBJ2-7, with D perhaps matching TRBD2 (5 bases). Germline V CDR1 and CDR2: SGHDT, YYEEEE. V shed 4 bases and J shed 12 bases, with 17 bases lying between them. CDR3 length equals 12 residues. DNA of the CDR3: TGTGCCAGCAGCCCCCTACTAGGGAATATGTACTTC. It translates to CASSPLLGNMYF.

This rearrangement joins TRBV18 to TRBJ2-3; 8 bases line up with TRBD2. With V trimmed by 3 bases and J by 1 base, 12 bases remained unmatched. The CDR3 is made up of 18 amino acids. The germline V gene encodes CDR1 KGHSH and CDR2 LQKENI. The CDR3 region is CASSPRLREDRGTDTQYF. CDR3 in DNA: TGTGCCAGCTCACCCCGTTTGCGGGAGGATCGGGGCACAGATACGCAGTATTTT.

This rearrangement joins TRBV4-2 to TRBJ2-2; 7 bases are shared with TRBD2. V gave up 0 bases and J gave up 2 bases; unmatched junction bases: 9. Germline CDR1 is LGHNA and CDR2 is YNFKEQ. The CDR3 sequence is 18 residues long. CDR3 region: CASSQEPWGGGNTGELFF. The CDR3 DNA reads as TGTGCCAGCAGCCAAGAGCCTTGGGGCGGGGGAAACACCGGGGAGCTGTTTTTT.

The chain recombines TRBV7-9 with TRBJ1-2; no clear D. Germline V gives CDR1 SEHNR, CDR2 FQNEAQ (reference sequence). V was cut by 3 bases and J by 5 bases, with 13 bases left in between. This CDR3 has 14 residues. CDR3 coding DNA: TGTGCCAGCAGCTTGAATTCGGGATGGTATGGCTACACCTTC. Encoded protein: CASSLNSGWYGYTF.

The chain employs TRBV9 and TRBJ2-3; maybe TRBD2 (6 bases). Trimming shortened V by 4 bases and J by 1 base, and 19 bases separated the two germline ends. The CDR3 totals 17 residues. From germline, CDR1 is SGDLS and CDR2 YYNGEE. The CDR3 loop is CASSRGVGPGGTDTQYF. CDR3 DNA: TGTGCCAGCAGCCGCGGGGTGGGCCCGGGGGGCACAGATACGCAGTATTTT.

This chain links TRBV7-9 with TRBJ2-1; TRBD1 aligns across 10 bases. The CDR3 extends over 15 amino acids. V lost 3 bases, J lost 3 bases, and 2 bases stayed unmatched. CDR1 and CDR2 from the germline V gene are SEHNR and FQNEAQ (reference sequence). CDR3 sequence (DNA): TGTGCCAGCAGCTTCGGGACAGGGGACTACAATGAGCAGTTCTTC. Translating gives CASSFGTGDYNEQFF.

The chain couples TRBV28 to TRBJ1-5, with D hard to call. With 3 bases removed from V and 5 bases from J, the gap between germline ends came to 11 bases. Germline V gene sequence: CDR1 MDHEN, CDR2 SYDVKM. This CDR3 has 14 amino acids. The CDR3 sequence is CASSLLATDQPQHF. The CDR3, as DNA: TGTGCCAGCAGTTTGTTGGCCACCGATCAGCCCCAGCATTTT.

This clone was observed a few times. The V and J genes are TRBV30 and TRBJ1-3; tentative D call: TRBD1 (5 bases). This CDR3 spans 14 amino acids. Germline V gene lookup returns CDR1 GTSNPN and CDR2 SVGIG (reference sequence). Trimming stripped 2 bases from V and 3 bases from J, with 11 bases between. DNA for the CDR3: TGTGCCTGGAGTAGGGGCCGTGTTGGAAACACCATATATTTT. Translated, it gives CAWSRGRVGNTIYF.

The chain employs TRBV11-1 and TRBJ1-1, with D unclear. V was trimmed by 8 bases and J by 0 bases, leaving 16 bases between them. The CDR3 covers 15 residues. Germline loops: CDR1 SGHAT, CDR2 FQDESV (reference sequence). The CDR3 is CASSPRKSMNTEAFF. CDR3 bases: TGTGCCAGCTCCCCCAGGAAATCAATGAACACTGAAGCTTTCTTT. Looking up the rest from reference TRBV11-1 and TRBJ1-1 gives the full variable domain: EAEVAQSPRYKITEKSQAVAFWCDPISGHATLYWYRQILGQGPELLVQFQDESVVDDSQLPKDRFSAERLKGVDSTLKIQPAELGDSAMYLCASSPRKSMNTEAFFGQGTRLTVV.

The chain is built from TRBV7-6 and TRBJ2-7; D might be TRBD2 (5 bases). This CDR3 is 14 amino acids long. V was clipped by 5 bases and J by 0 bases, with 11 bases between them. Germline V CDR1 and CDR2: SGHVS, FNYEAQ. The CDR3 reads CASSPTEVSYEQYF. CDR3 DNA: TGTGCCAGCAGCCCCACGGAGGTCTCCTACGAGCAGTACTTC.